This T cell receptor (beta chain) is drawn from a study of spatial heterogeneity in lung cancer. Study as a whole: PBMC samples from follow-up, when available, were sequenced at a median of around 2 years post-resection. Detection consistently yielded more beta chains than alpha chains. For the average unique TCR and UMI combination, more than ten occurrences appeared in raw reads. General study findings and limits: The study found ubiquitous expanded tumor TCRs in blood more at resection than follow-up.

The J segment lost 8 bases and the V segment lost 1 base, leaving 10 bases of the junction unmatched. Germline CDR1 is DFQATT and CDR2 is SNEGSKA (reference sequence). The CDR3 is made up of 15 amino acids. This sample's time point: blood at routine non-recurrence follow-up after resection. Tumor, nontumor lung or frozen PBMC supplied whole RNA, sequenced without sorting. TCRdb ran MiXCR on the 5' RACE reads and lists one entry per CDR3 protein. The sample lists 95,000 to 130,000 distinct CDR3 sequences; less than 15% were seen once. This clonotype was counted between two and nine times. What it binds is unknown.

The J gene is TRBJ1-2, the V gene TRBV20-1; 10 positions agree with TRBD1. This material consisted of PBMCs, taken at follow-up. This sequence originates from a male donor with early-stage non-small cell lung cancer. The CDR3 bases are TGCAGTGCTAGAGGGGCCTTGGACAGGGGGAAAGGCTACACCTTC. This translates into CSARGALDRGKGYTF.